Included here is one T cell receptor (beta chain) sequence, with context. As yet, its antigen is unknown. Between the trimmed V and J ends, which lost 3 bases and 4 bases, there was a span of 9 bases. Germline V lookup: CDR1 DFQATT, CDR2 SNEGSKA (reference sequence). This CDR3 is built from 13 residues. These data come from a study of T cells in Graves' hyperthyroidism and ophthalmopathy. General study results and limits: Within blood appeared most thyroid clonotypes that had expanded above 0.001.

Amplification of TCR beta CDR3 regions used RNA as the template. RT-PCR in the first round (using the HTBI primer set) targeted the TCR CDR3. TCRdb reprocessed the multiplex PCR reads via MiXCR and lists one record per CDR3 protein. The sample has 300,000 or so distinct CDR3 sequences, about a sixth seen once. Thyroid ultrasound and orbital computed tomography, with clinical symptoms and serum thyroxine and TRAb, informed diagnoses. Fresh peripheral blood, roughly 10 ml of it, supplied the PBMCs. The V call is TRBV20-1, the J call TRBJ2-2; TRBD2 is a possible D gene (5 bases). Sequenced sample: blood. The TCR originated in a woman aged 55-69 years with Graves' ophthalmopathy. The CDR3 protein is CSARERITGELFF. CDR3 in DNA: TGCAGTGCTAGGGAGCGGATCACCGGGGAGCTGTTTTTT.